This T cell receptor beta chain was captured in a study of CD8 T cells in ankylosing spondylitis. General study points: Reported data indicate significant enrichment of disease-linked clones within matched ankylosing spondylitis synovial fluid. Roughly 8 highly homologous variants made up a TCR beta motif, and this motif appeared characteristic of ankylosing spondylitis blood.

Using quantitative 5'-RACE with molecular barcodes, the authors made TCR beta libraries. TCRdb analysed the 5' RACE reads with MiXCR anew, one entry per CDR3 protein. The table includes 250,000 or so distinct CDR3 sequences, about 10% detected once. The CDR3 sequence is 13 residues long. V lost 1 base, J lost 3 bases, and 4 bases lay in between. This clonotype was found many times. Its target is not known. V and J are TRBV12-3 or TRBV12-4 and TRBJ1-5; D unresolved. The receptor comes from a male donor with ankylosing spondylitis or in good health (not recorded which). The sequenced sample consisted of blood, either unsorted or a sorted T cell fraction (not recorded which). The CDR3 here is CASSLGYNQPQHF. The DNA of the CDR3 is TGTGCCAGCAGTTTAGGTTACAATCAGCCCCAGCATTTT.